These 8 T cell receptor beta chains came from one sample sequenced in a study of regulatory T cells. Points from the study as a whole: Hydrophobic residues at CDR3 positions 6 and 7 were enriched in conventional CD4+ T cells of CD3G-deficient patients.

No antigen has been identified for these receptors. Amplification used 52 TRBV primers and 13 TRBJ primers. The method was immunoSEQ multiplex PCR; TCRdb's version includes in-frame clones alone and lacks a portion of them. Among around 30,000 clones listed, nearly 95% were seen once. The sequenced sample was conventional CD4+ T cells sorted from blood. These receptor sequences come from a child aged 2 to 10 with CD3G deficiency.

The rearrangement links TRBV7-8 to TRBJ2-6; 7 nucleotides line up with TRBD2. There are 15 residues in the CDR3. Looked up from germline, CDR1 is SGHVS and CDR2 is FQNEAQ. The ends lost 5 bases at V and 0 bases at J; junction bases unmatched: 1. CDR3 sequence reads: CASSPGGSGANVLTF. For the CDR3, the DNA is TGTGCCAGCAGCCCGGGGGGCTCTGGGGCCAACGTCCTGACTTTC.

This clone came up once. The rearrangement joins TRBV5-1 to TRBJ1-2; TRBD1 aligns across 7 bases. Trimming took 0 bases from V and 4 from J; bases not matched to a gene: 6. Germline V gene data show CDR1 as SGHRS and CDR2 as YFSETQ. This CDR3 region has 15 residues. The CDR3 DNA is TGCGCCAGCAGCTTGGAGGGGGCAGGGCTCTATGGCTACACCTTC. It is translated as CASSLEGAGLYGYTF.

The chain recombines TRBV28 with TRBJ2-1; D may be TRBD1 or TRBD2 (5 bases each). The CDR3 consists of 14 residues. The V gene lost 3 bases and the J gene lost 10 bases, with 16 bases spanning the gap. Germline V CDR1 and CDR2: MDHEN, SYDVKM. The DNA of the CDR3 is TGTGCCAGCAGTTTTCACGCCGGGACGTCCGAGCAGTTCTTC. The encoded protein is CASSFHAGTSEQFF.

This clone showed up just a few times. The rearrangement uses TRBV5-1 and TRBJ2-1, with 7 nucleotides matching TRBD2. V was pared by 4 bases and J by 7 bases, with 14 bases of the junction left unmatched. The CDR3 has 16 residues. Germline V gives CDR1 SGHRS, CDR2 YFSETQ. Here the CDR3 DNA reads TGCGCCAGCAGCATAGGGGCGGGAGAATGGCGGAATGAGCAGTTCTTC. Protein sequence: CASSIGAGEWRNEQFF. Full variable domain (remainder filled in from reference TRBV5-1 and TRBJ2-1): KAGVTQTPRYLIKTRGQQVTLSCSPISGHRSVSWYQQTPGQGLQFLFEYFSETQRNKGNFPGRFSGRQFSNSRSEMNVSTLELGDSALYLCASSIGAGEWRNEQFFGPGTRLTVL.

J is TRBJ1-2 and V is TRBV28; D unresolved. V was trimmed by 2 bases and J by 1 base, leaving 2 bases between them. The CDR3 extends over 12 amino acids. The germline V gene has CDR1 MDHEN and CDR2 SYDVKM. The CDR3 DNA follows: TGTGCCAGCAGTTTAAGTAACTATGGCTACACCTTC. Protein product: CASSLSNYGYTF.

The rearrangement links TRBV11-1 to TRBJ2-5, with D unresolved. V lost 1 base and J lost 1, with 7 bases in between. Germline CDR1 reads SGHAT; CDR2 reads FQDESV (reference sequence). CDR3 length equals 14 residues. The CDR3 DNA follows: TGTGCCAGCAGCTTAGACCCCTTCCAAGAGACCCAGTACTTC. Translation gives CASSLDPFQETQYF. The variable domain in full, completed from reference TRBV11-1 and TRBJ2-5, reads EAEVAQSPRYKITEKSQAVAFWCDPISGHATLYWYRQILGQGPELLVQFQDESVVDDSQLPKDRFSAERLKGVDSTLKIQPAELGDSAMYLCASSLDPFQETQYFGPGTRLLVL.

V gene TRBV5-1 combines with J gene TRBJ2-6, with D perhaps matching TRBD2 (6 bases). The CDR3 is 18 amino acids. Germline CDR1 SGHRS, CDR2 YFSETQ. The V end was cut by 4 bases, the J end by 0 bases, with 17 bases between. DNA for the CDR3: TGCGCCAGCAGCCCTAGGGCGGGGAGCGACTCTGGGGCCAACGTCCTGACTTTC. This codes for CASSPRAGSDSGANVLTF. Full variable domain (remainder filled in from reference TRBV5-1 and TRBJ2-6): KAGVTQTPRYLIKTRGQQVTLSCSPISGHRSVSWYQQTPGQGLQFLFEYFSETQRNKGNFPGRFSGRQFSNSRSEMNVSTLELGDSALYLCASSPRAGSDSGANVLTFGAGSRLTVL.

V gene TRBV5-1 combines with J gene TRBJ2-1, with no clear D. The V and J ends lost 5 bases and 10 bases respectively, with 16 bases between them. Germline V gene lookup returns CDR1 SGHRS and CDR2 YFSETQ. The CDR3 runs 13 residues. CDR3 region: CASREQLFGEQFF. In DNA, the CDR3 is TGCGCCAGCAGGGAACAGCTCTTCGGCGAGCAGTTCTTC.